Listed below are T cell receptor beta chains from one sample, sequenced in a study of T cell responses to AZD1222 COVID-19 vaccine. The protocol was immunoSEQ multiplex PCR, while the TCRdb copy is restricted to in-frame clones and leaves out a portion. The repertoire holds 100,000 to 150,000 clones, 70% to 90% seen once, with just under 9.5% in the top ten. Sequencing was performed on peripheral blood, taken on day 0 of AZD1222 vaccination. The receptors here all came from an adult in good health. The CDR3 runs from the conserved cysteine through the conserved F or W. A D gene is named only where the DNA matches it firmly. Some rows mark clone size as missing; the rest say once, few, many or name a class of expanded clone.

TRBV2	TRBJ2-6	.	.	TGTGCCAGCAGTGATCGGGGGTCCGGGGCCAACGTCCTGACTTTC	CASSDRGSGANVLTF
TRBV28	TRBJ1-1	few	.	TGTGCCAGCAGTTTCCTAAGCACTGAAGCTTTCTTT	CASSFLSTEAFF
TRBV21-1	TRBJ1-2	.	.	TGTGCCAGCAGCAAAGCGGGGATCCCTACAGTCTCCGGATACTTC	CASSKAGIPTVSGYF
TRBV29-1	TRBJ1-2	.	TRBD1	TGCAGCGTTGAATGGGCAGGGGGCGGTGGCTACACCTTC	CSVEWAGGGGYTF
TRBV11-2	TRBJ2-2	.	TRBD1	TGTGCCAGCAGCCAGGGACAGGGGGCGCCCAGCGGGGAGCTGTTTTTT	CASSQGQGAPSGELFF
TRBV10-3	TRBJ1-2	.	.	TGTGCCATCACCGGACAGAACTATGGCTACACCTTC	CAITGQNYGYTF
TRBV7-2	TRBJ1-3	once	.	TGTGCCAGCAGCTTAGCGGTTTCTCGAACCCCCGTATATTTT	CASSLAVSRTPVYF
TRBV29-1	TRBJ2-5	.	.	TGCAGCGCCCTCTGGACCAAGCAGGGGGAGACCCAGTACTTC	CSALWTKQGETQYF
TRBV14	TRBJ1-3	.	.	TGTGCCAGCAGCCCAGACCGGACCGGCGGGGGCACCATATATTTT	CASSPDRTGGGTIYF
TRBV19	TRBJ2-3	.	TRBD2	TGTGCCAGTAGCGGGAGGGTCACAGATACGCAGTATTTT	CASSGRVTDTQYF
TRBV2	TRBJ1-5	.	TRBD1	TGTGCCAGCAGCGATGACAGGGGCGAACAGCCCCAGCATTTT	CASSDDRGEQPQHF
TRBV15	TRBJ1-5	.	TRBD1	TGTGCCACCAGCAGAGGAGGGACAGGGGGAATCTATAGCAATCAGCCCCAGCATTTT	CATSRGGTGGIYSNQPQHF
TRBV1	TRBJ1-5	.	.	TGCACCAGCAGCCGCCGCGTCTTCGGGAAACAGCCCCAGCATTTT	CTSSRRVFGKQPQHF
TRBV28	TRBJ1-5	.	.	TGTGCCAGCAGTTTACCAGGACCCCCCCAGCATTTT	CASSLPGPPQHF
TRBV18	TRBJ1-2	.	.	TGTGCCAGCTCACCCAACACCGACTATGGCTACACCTTC	CASSPNTDYGYTF
TRBV19	TRBJ2-1	.	.	TGTGCCAGTAGTATAGACTTTAGGGGCCCCCCGGGCAATGAGCAGTTCTTC	CASSIDFRGPPGNEQFF
TRBV9	TRBJ1-4	once	.	TGTGCCAGCACCCCTACGAGCGGTAATGAAAAACTGTTTTTT	CASTPTSGNEKLFF
TRBV19	TRBJ2-6	.	.	TGTGCCAGTAGGGAAGGGTCTGGGGCCAACGTCCTGACTTTC	CASREGSGANVLTF
TRBV9	TRBJ2-7	once	TRBD2	TGTGCCAGCAGCGTAGGACCTAGCGGAGCCTACGAGCAGTACTTC	CASSVGPSGAYEQYF
TRBV19	TRBJ2-2	.	TRBD1	TGTGCCAGTAGAAGGGACAGCCCTAGATCGAACACCGGGGAGCTGTTTTTT	CASRRDSPRSNTGELFF
TRBV6-6	TRBJ2-7	once	.	TGTGCCAGCAGTTACCAGAGAATGACAAACTACGAGCAGTACTTC	CASSYQRMTNYEQYF
TRBV30	TRBJ1-6	.	TRBD1	TGTGCCTGGAGTAGAGACAGGGTACGATCACCCCTCCACTTT	CAWSRDRVRSPLHF
TRBV11-3	TRBJ2-7	.	TRBD2	TGTGCCAGCAGCTCCGTAGCGGGAGGTTTATACGAGCAGTACTTC	CASSSVAGGLYEQYF
TRBV25-1	TRBJ1-5	.	.	TGTGCCAGCAGTGAATCCTCAGGATATCAGCCCCAGCATTTT	CASSESSGYQPQHF